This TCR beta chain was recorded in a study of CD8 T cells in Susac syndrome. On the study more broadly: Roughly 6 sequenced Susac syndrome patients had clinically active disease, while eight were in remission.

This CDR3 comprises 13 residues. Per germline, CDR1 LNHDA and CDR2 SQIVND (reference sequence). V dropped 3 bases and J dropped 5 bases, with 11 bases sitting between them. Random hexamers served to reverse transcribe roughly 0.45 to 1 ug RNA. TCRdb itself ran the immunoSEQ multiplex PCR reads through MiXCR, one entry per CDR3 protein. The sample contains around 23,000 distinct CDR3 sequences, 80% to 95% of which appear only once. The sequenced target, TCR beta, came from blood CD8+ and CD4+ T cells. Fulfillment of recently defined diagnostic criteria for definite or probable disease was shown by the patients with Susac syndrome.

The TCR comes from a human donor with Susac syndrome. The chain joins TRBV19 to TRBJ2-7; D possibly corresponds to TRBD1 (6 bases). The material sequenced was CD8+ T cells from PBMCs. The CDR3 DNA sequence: TGTGCCAGTAGTATGTACCAGGGGAACGAGCAGTACTTC. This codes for CASSMYQGNEQYF.